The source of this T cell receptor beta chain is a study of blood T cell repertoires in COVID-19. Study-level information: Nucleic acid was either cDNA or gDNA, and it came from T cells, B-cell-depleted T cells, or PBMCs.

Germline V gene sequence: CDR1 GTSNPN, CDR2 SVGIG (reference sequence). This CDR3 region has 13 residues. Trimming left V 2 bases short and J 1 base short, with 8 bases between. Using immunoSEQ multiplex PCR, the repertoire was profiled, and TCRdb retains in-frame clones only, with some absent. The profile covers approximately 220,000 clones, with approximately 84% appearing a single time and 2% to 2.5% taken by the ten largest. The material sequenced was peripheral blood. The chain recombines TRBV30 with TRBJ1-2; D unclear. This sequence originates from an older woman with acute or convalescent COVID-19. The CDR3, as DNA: TGTGCCTGGAGTAACAGTCTTAACTATGGCTACACCTTC. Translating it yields CAWSNSLNYGYTF.